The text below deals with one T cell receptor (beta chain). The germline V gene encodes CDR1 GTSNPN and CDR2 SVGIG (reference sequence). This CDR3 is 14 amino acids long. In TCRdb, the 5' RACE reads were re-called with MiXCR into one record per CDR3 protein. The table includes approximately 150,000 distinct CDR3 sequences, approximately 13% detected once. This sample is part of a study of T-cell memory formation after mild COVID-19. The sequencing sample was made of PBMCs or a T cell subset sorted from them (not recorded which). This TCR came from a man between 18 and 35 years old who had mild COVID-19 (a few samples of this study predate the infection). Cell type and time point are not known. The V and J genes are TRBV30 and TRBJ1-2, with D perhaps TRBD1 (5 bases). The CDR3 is CVLDSGRANYGYTF. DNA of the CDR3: TGTGTCCTAGATTCAGGGAGAGCTAACTATGGCTACACCTTC.